The 29 T cell receptor beta chains listed next were all sequenced from one sample in a study of blood T cell repertoires in COVID-19. Repertoires were generated with immunoSEQ multiplex PCR, while TCRdb's copy carries only in-frame clones and drops some. The table has approximately 130,000 clones, roughly 86% seen once. The specimen was peripheral blood. The source of these receptors is a woman aged 50 to 60 who had recovered from COVID-19.

This clone was observed a handful of times. The chain employs TRBV5-1 and TRBJ2-1; D call uncertain. Per the germline V gene, CDR1 is SGHRS and CDR2 is YFSETQ. The V end was cut by 4 bases, the J end by 9 bases, with 23 bases between. CDR3 size: 16 residues. The CDR3 sequence: CASSPFESSSGGEQFF. CDR3 DNA: TGCGCCAGCAGCCCATTTGAATCATCTAGTGGCGGTGAGCAGTTCTTC.

The table lists this clone with a count of one. The V call is TRBV10-1, the J call TRBJ1-1; maybe TRBD1 (6 bases). The CDR3 loop spans 16 amino acids. V dropped 6 bases and J dropped 3 bases, with 20 bases sitting between them. The germline gives CDR1 WNHNN, CDR2 SYGVQD (reference sequence). DNA for the CDR3: TGCGCCAGCAGCCAAAGACAGGCCCGTCAGGACACTGAAGCTTTCTTT. Translated, it gives CASSQRQARQDTEAFF.

V is TRBV5-1 and J is TRBJ2-3; the match to TRBD1 covers 7 bases. This CDR3 is built from 16 residues. In germline, CDR1 is SGHRS, CDR2 YFSETQ. J gave up 3 bases and V 2 bases, and 9 bases lay outside the gene matches. The CDR3 here is CASSFRQGAGTDTQYF. CDR3 sequence (DNA): TGCGCCAGCAGCTTCAGACAGGGCGCCGGTACAGATACGCAGTATTTT.

The sample holds a few counts of this clone. The CDR3 DNA reads as TGTGCCAGCAGCTTGCTCCAGGGGGGTGGGACTGAAGCTTTCTTT. Its protein product is CASSLLQGGGTEAFF. V usage is TRBV5-5 and J usage is TRBJ1-1; the match to TRBD1 covers 7 bases. J was trimmed by 5 bases and V by 1 base; bases with no gene match: 8. The CDR3 contains 15 residues. CDR1 and CDR2 from the germline V gene are SGHKS and YYEKEE (reference sequence).

This clone is a singleton in its sample. V gene TRBV5-1 combines with J gene TRBJ2-1, with 8 nucleotides matching TRBD1. CDR1 is SGHRS, CDR2 YFSETQ, per germline. Trimming removed 0 bases from V and 8 bases from J; junction bases left unmatched: 4. There are 14 residues in the CDR3. This chain's CDR3 is CASSLGTGFDEQFF. The CDR3 DNA follows: TGCGCCAGCAGCTTGGGGACAGGGTTCGATGAGCAGTTCTTC.

The chain uses TRBV23-1 and TRBJ2-7; the D is unclear. TRBV23-1 counts as an open reading frame of uncertain function. V lost 2 bases and J 4 bases, leaving 9 bases between the germline ends. This CDR3 is 13 amino acids long. CDR3 in amino acids: CASSQKQRYEQYF. CDR3 in DNA: TGCGCCAGCAGTCAAAAGCAGAGGTACGAGCAGTACTTC.

The genes are TRBV5-1 and TRBJ1-5; perhaps TRBD1 as D (5 bases). V gave up 3 bases and J gave up 6 bases, with 16 bases separating them. The CDR3 contains 15 residues. CDR1 and CDR2 from the germline V gene are SGHRS and YFSETQ. The CDR3 loop is CASSWTSGQGQPQHF. The CDR3, as DNA: TGCGCCAGCAGCTGGACGTCTGGGCAGGGTCAGCCCCAGCATTTT.

The gene calls are TRBV6-2 or TRBV6-3 and TRBJ2-7, with 8 bases identical to TRBD2. V lost 6 bases to trimming and J lost 3 bases; unmatched junction nucleotides: 13. This CDR3 comprises 16 residues. Germline V gene data show CDR1 as MNHEY and CDR2 as SVGEGT. The CDR3 reads CASSLRPAGGLYEQYF. Written as DNA, the CDR3 is TGTGCCAGCAGCCTTCGCCCCGCGGGAGGTCTCTACGAGCAGTACTTC.

V is TRBV24-1 and J is TRBJ2-3; unclear D gene. This CDR3 is built from 16 residues. V lost 7 bases and J lost 4, with 20 bases in between. Per germline, CDR1 KGHDR and CDR2 SFDVKD. CDR3 loop: CATRSNQRGVADTQYF. DNA of the CDR3: TGTGCCACCAGGTCTAATCAAAGAGGAGTGGCAGATACGCAGTATTTT.

CDR3 in DNA: TGTGCCAGCAGCTTAAGTAGCGGTTCCACAGATACGCAGTATTTT. Protein sequence: CASSLSSGSTDTQYF. The chain is built from TRBV6-5 and TRBJ2-3; possible D gene TRBD2, 6 bases. The germline gives CDR1 MNHEY, CDR2 SVGAGI. Trimming removed 6 bases from V and 2 bases from J, with 15 bases in between. This CDR3 region has 15 residues.

V gene TRBV5-5 combines with J gene TRBJ2-7; possibly TRBD1 for D (6 bases). CDR1 is SGHKS, CDR2 YYEKEE, per germline (reference sequence). This CDR3 contains 12 residues. Between the trimmed V and J ends, which lost 2 bases and 6 bases, there was a span of 9 bases. CDR3 residues: CASSLRTVEQYF. The CDR3 DNA sequence: TGTGCCAGCAGCTTAAGGACAGTCGAGCAGTACTTC.

This chain joins TRBV12-3 or TRBV12-4 and TRBJ2-7, with TRBD1 as a possible D gene (5 bases). This CDR3 spans 13 amino acids. V lost 6 bases to trimming and J lost 3 bases, with 12 bases between them. This CDR3 reads CASRPDINYEQYF. The CDR3 region has the DNA TGTGCCAGCAGACCGGACATAAACTACGAGCAGTACTTC.

This chain joins TRBV7-2 and TRBJ1-6, with D possibly matching TRBD1 (5 bases). Trimming cost V 0 bases and J 5 bases, with 8 bases left between them. The CDR3 runs to 15 residues. Germline V lookup: CDR1 SGHTA, CDR2 FQGNSA. CDR3 sequence: CASSLAGLNNSPLHF. DNA for the CDR3: TGTGCCAGCAGCTTAGCGGGGCTAAATAATTCACCCCTCCACTTT.

The chain recombines TRBV18 with TRBJ2-4; TRBD2 might be the D (5 bases). Trimming removed 3 bases from V and 1 base from J, with 16 bases in between. Germline loops: CDR1 KGHSH, CDR2 LQKENI. The CDR3 is 17 amino acids. In nucleotides, the CDR3 is TGTGCCAGCTCACCGAAACCTGGAGGTCAGGCCAAAAACATTCAGTACTTC. Protein product: CASSPKPGGQAKNIQYF.

V and J are TRBV5-1 and TRBJ2-5, with TRBD2 identical over 12 bases. Germline-derived CDR1 and CDR2 are SGHRS and YFSETQ. V shed 3 bases and J 2 bases; nucleotides not matched to a gene: 2. The CDR3 spans 15 residues. CDR3 nucleotides: TGCGCCAGCAGCTGGACTAGCGGGGTTCAAGAGACCCAGTACTTC. Its translation: CASSWTSGVQETQYF. The full variable domain, its missing parts supplied by reference TRBV5-1 and TRBJ2-5, is KAGVTQTPRYLIKTRGQQVTLSCSPISGHRSVSWYQQTPGQGLQFLFEYFSETQRNKGNFPGRFSGRQFSNSRSEMNVSTLELGDSALYLCASSWTSGVQETQYFGPGTRLLVL.

This sequence joins TRBV9 and TRBJ1-2, with TRBD1 matching over 11 bases. This CDR3 is 15 amino acids long. J was trimmed by 8 bases and V by 0 bases; bases with no gene match: 6. Germline V gene sequence: CDR1 SGDLS, CDR2 YYNGEE. This CDR3 reads CASSVGTGGDMGYTF. The CDR3 DNA is TGTGCCAGCAGCGTAGGGACAGGGGGCGATATGGGCTACACCTTC. Using reference TRBV9 and TRBJ1-2 for the parts outside the CDR3, the full variable domain is DSGVTQTPKHLITATGQRVTLRCSPRSGDLSVYWYQQSLDQGLQFLIQYYNGEERAKGNILERFSAQQFPDLHSELNLSSLELGDSALYFCASSVGTGGDMGYTFGSGTRLTVV.

This clone was picked up one time. J is TRBJ2-1 and V is TRBV27, with 7 bases fitting TRBD2. J lost 5 bases, V lost 0 bases, and 10 bases had no gene match. The germline V gene encodes CDR1 MNHEY and CDR2 SMNVEV (reference sequence). The CDR3 runs to 17 residues. CDR3 residues: CASSLSPAAGTNNEQFF. Here the CDR3 DNA reads TGTGCCAGCAGTTTATCGCCAGCGGCCGGGACTAACAATGAGCAGTTCTTC.

This chain connects TRBV19 to TRBJ2-1, with a weak D call TRBD2 (5 bases). CDR1 is LNHDA and CDR2 is SQIVND in the germline V gene (reference sequence). Deletions cut 0 bases from V and 8 bases from J, with 14 bases between. CDR3 length: 15 residues. CDR3 nucleotide sequence: TGTGCCAGTAGTATAGATATGGCCGGAGGAGATGAGCAGTTCTTC. It is translated as CASSIDMAGGDEQFF.

Only one count was recorded for this clone. The chain employs TRBV5-6 and TRBJ1-1; D perhaps matches TRBD1 (5 bases). Germline V gene sequence: CDR1 SGHDT, CDR2 YYEEEE. This CDR3 region has 15 residues. The V and J ends lost 5 bases and 4 bases respectively, with 18 bases between them. CDR3: CASSQGRMRGTEAFF. Here the CDR3 DNA reads TGTGCCAGCAGTCAAGGGAGGATGAGGGGCACTGAAGCTTTCTTT.

The V gene is TRBV29-1, the J gene TRBJ2-1; D ambiguous. This CDR3 has 11 residues. Between the trimmed V and J ends, which lost 6 bases and 4 bases, there was a span of 7 bases. Germline-derived CDR1 and CDR2 are SQVTM and ANQGSEA. The CDR3 DNA follows: TGCAGCGTAACGAGTTACAATGAGCAGTTCTTC. Encoded protein: CSVTSYNEQFF.

The gene calls are TRBV5-1 and TRBJ2-7; D may be TRBD1 (5 bases). Germline CDR1 reads SGHRS; CDR2 reads YFSETQ. This CDR3 is built from 13 residues. Trimming pared 3 bases from V and 4 bases from J, leaving 11 bases between. The CDR3 here is CASSYLQDYEQYF. CDR3 DNA: TGCGCCAGCAGCTACCTACAGGATTACGAGCAGTACTTC.

The chain uses TRBV9 and TRBJ2-1; 13 nucleotides line up with TRBD2. V lost 4 bases to trimming and J lost 7 bases; unmatched junction nucleotides: 8. CDR3 length: 16 amino acids. Per the germline V gene, CDR1 is SGDLS and CDR2 is YYNGEE. The CDR3 region has the DNA TGTGCCAGCAGCCCTAGACTAGCGGGGGGTGTAAATGAGCAGTTCTTC. It translates to CASSPRLAGGVNEQFF.

This chain connects TRBV7-8 to TRBJ2-7; 9 positions agree with TRBD1. Germline lookup yields CDR1 SGHVS and CDR2 FQNEAQ. This CDR3 has 14 residues. The V gene end was trimmed by 1 base and the J gene end by 6 bases; junction bases not matched to a gene: 4. The CDR3 nucleotides read TGTGCCAGCAGCTTAGAAAACAGGGGGCTCGAGCAGTACTTC. This gives the protein CASSLENRGLEQYF.

The sample holds one count of this clone. The chain uses TRBV18 and TRBJ2-3; 10 bases are shared with TRBD2. Germline V gene sequence: CDR1 KGHSH, CDR2 LQKENI. The CDR3 loop spans 18 amino acids. Trimming took 8 bases from V and 0 from J; bases not matched to a gene: 14. As DNA, the CDR3 is TGTGCCAGCCGTCACCAAGGAAATAGCGGGGGGAGCACAGATACGCAGTATTTT. It is translated as CASRHQGNSGGSTDTQYF. Variable domain in full (rest from reference TRBV18 and TRBJ2-3): NAGVMQNPRHLVRRRGQEARLRCSPMKGHSHVYWYRQLPEEGLKFMVYLQKENIIDESGMPKERFSAEFPKEGPSILRIQQVVRGDSAAYFCASRHQGNSGGSTDTQYFGPGTRLTVL.

Notes on this clone: At the DNA level, this CDR3 is encoded by other sequences in the same sample as well. This sequence joins TRBV5-1 and TRBJ2-1; 9 nucleotides match TRBD2. This CDR3 is built from 15 residues. With 2 bases clipped from V and 0 bases from J, the junction kept 0 bases outside the gene matches. CDR1 is SGHRS, CDR2 YFSETQ, per germline. The DNA of the CDR3 is TGCGCCAGCAGCTTTAGCGGGAGCTCCTACAATGAGCAGTTCTTC. It encodes CASSFSGSSYNEQFF. Full variable domain (outside the CDR3, taken from reference TRBV5-1 and TRBJ2-1): KAGVTQTPRYLIKTRGQQVTLSCSPISGHRSVSWYQQTPGQGLQFLFEYFSETQRNKGNFPGRFSGRQFSNSRSEMNVSTLELGDSALYLCASSFSGSSYNEQFFGPGTRLTVL.

CDR3 in amino acids: CAWSASDRRIQETQYF. CDR3 in DNA: TGTGCCTGGAGTGCCTCGGACAGGAGAATCCAAGAGACCCAGTACTTC. The chain uses TRBV30 and TRBJ2-5; 7 bases fit TRBD1. V gave up 1 base and J gave up 1 base; unmatched junction bases: 9. Germline V gene sequence: CDR1 GTSNPN, CDR2 SVGIG (reference sequence). This CDR3 has 16 residues.

V gene TRBV6-5 combines with J gene TRBJ2-1, with 9 bases that match TRBD2. Germline-derived CDR1 and CDR2 are MNHEY and SVGAGI. This CDR3 region has 14 residues. V lost 10 bases, J lost 6 bases, and 10 bases stayed unmatched. CDR3 nucleotides: TGTGCCACGAATAGACTAGCGGAGGCCAATGAGCAGTTCTTC. Translation: CATNRLAEANEQFF.

The chain is built from TRBV19 and TRBJ1-3; TRBD1 might be the D (6 bases). Trimming pared 3 bases from V and 0 bases from J, leaving 12 bases between. Germline CDR1 is LNHDA and CDR2 is SQIVND (reference sequence). The CDR3 has 16 residues. For the CDR3, the DNA is TGTGCCAGTAGTATCGACACAGGGCGCTCTGGAAACACCATATATTTT. Translation: CASSIDTGRSGNTIYF.

The chain employs TRBV3-1 (or the pseudogene TRBV3-2) and TRBJ2-2; D call uncertain. This CDR3 region has 14 residues. Between the trimmed V and J ends, which lost 0 bases and 0 bases, there was a span of 2 bases. Germline-derived CDR1 and CDR2 are LGHDT and YNNKEL (reference sequence). The CDR3 nucleotides read TGTGCCAGCAGCCAAGACACGAACACCGGGGAGCTGTTTTTT. It encodes CASSQDTNTGELFF.